The clone carrying this T cell receptor beta chain came up many times. This entry comes from a study of Graves' ophthalmopathy and Graves' hyperthyroidism. The J segment lost 8 bases and the V segment lost 1 base, leaving 5 bases of the junction unmatched. The CDR3 is 14 residues long. The germline V gene has CDR1 LNHNV and CDR2 YYDKDF (reference sequence). The sequenced template was RNA, covering the TCR beta CDR3 region. Second-round multiplex PCR followed a first-round RT-PCR using HTBI primers. TCRdb itself ran the multiplex PCR reads through MiXCR, one entry per CDR3 protein. This sample has fewer than 650,000 distinct CDR3 sequences; about 20% occur once, and the top ten carry approximately 6.9%.

This sequence joins TRBV15 and TRBJ2-1, with 7 bases matching TRBD2. The source of this sequence is a woman aged 18-29 years with stable Graves' hyperthyroidism. Some clones in this sample may be carry-over from other donors' samples. The sequenced material came from peripheral blood. The CDR3 region is CATSRGEGGHEQFF. Here the CDR3 DNA reads TGTGCCACCAGCAGAGGGGAGGGAGGGCATGAGCAGTTCTTC.